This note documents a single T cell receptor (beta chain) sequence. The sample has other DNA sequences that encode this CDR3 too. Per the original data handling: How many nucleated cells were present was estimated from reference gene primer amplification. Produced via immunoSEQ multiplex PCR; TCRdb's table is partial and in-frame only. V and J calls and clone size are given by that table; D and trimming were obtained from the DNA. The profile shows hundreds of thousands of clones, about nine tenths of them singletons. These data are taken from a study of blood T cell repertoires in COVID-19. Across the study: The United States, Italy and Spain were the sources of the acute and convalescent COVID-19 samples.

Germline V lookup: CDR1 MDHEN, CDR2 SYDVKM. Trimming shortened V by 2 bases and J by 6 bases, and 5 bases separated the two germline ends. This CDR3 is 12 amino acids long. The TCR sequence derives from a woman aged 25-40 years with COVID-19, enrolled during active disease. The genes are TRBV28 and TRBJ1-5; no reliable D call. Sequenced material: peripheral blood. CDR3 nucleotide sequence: TGTGCCAGCAGTTTAAACAGTCAGCCCCAGCATTTT. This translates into CASSLNSQPQHF. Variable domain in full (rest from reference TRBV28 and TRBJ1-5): DVKVTQSSRYLVKRTGEKVFLECVQDMDHENMFWYRQDPGLGLRLIYFSYDVKMKEKGDIPEGYSVSREKKERFSLILESASTNQTSMYLCASSLNSQPQHFGDGTRLSIL.